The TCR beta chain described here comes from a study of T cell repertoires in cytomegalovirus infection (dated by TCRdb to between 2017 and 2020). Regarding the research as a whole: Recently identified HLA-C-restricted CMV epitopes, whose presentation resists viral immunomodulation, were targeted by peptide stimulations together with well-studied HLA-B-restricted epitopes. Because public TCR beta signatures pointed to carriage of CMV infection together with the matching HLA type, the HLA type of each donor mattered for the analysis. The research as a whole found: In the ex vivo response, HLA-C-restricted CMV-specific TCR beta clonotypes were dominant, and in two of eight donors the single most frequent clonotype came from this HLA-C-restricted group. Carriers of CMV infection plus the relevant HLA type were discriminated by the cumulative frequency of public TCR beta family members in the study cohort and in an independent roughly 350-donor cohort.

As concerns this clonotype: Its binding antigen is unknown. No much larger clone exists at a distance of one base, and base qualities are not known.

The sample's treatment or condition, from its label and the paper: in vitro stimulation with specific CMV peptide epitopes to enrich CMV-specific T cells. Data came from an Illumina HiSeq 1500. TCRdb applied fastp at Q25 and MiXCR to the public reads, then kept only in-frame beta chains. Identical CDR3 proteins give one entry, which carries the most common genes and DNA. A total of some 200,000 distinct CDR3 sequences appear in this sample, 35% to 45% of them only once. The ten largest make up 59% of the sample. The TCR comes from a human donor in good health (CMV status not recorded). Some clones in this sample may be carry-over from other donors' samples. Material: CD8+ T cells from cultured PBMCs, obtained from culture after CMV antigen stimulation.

The CDR3 reads CASVERGRETQYF. The DNA is as follows: TGTGCCAGCGTGGAGAGGGGGCGGGAGACCCAGTACTTC. The sequence is built from TRBV6-6 and TRBJ2-5, and 7 junctional nucleotides match TRBD1. CDR1 and CDR2, looked up from the germline V gene (reference sequence), are MNHNY and SVGAGI. The CDR3 spans 13 residues, from the cysteine through the phenylalanine. CDR3 DNA only is kept here, 39 bases in frame from base 1. At the junction V is shortened by 8 bases and J by 5 bases; bases outside the gene matches: 8.